This T cell receptor beta chain is drawn from a study of blood T cells in healthy people across ages. Staff drew roughly 10 milliliters of peripheral blood from each donor. It was with a sample-barcoded 5' primer and a J-beta primer mix that a second PCR of about 6 to 12 cycles was run. The yield of each sample was at least 2.5 million CDR3-containing paired-end reads. One entry per CDR3 protein results from TCRdb running MiXCR on the 5' RACE reads. Of about 1 million distinct CDR3 sequences listed, over 35% are singletons. General study results and limits: Naive T cell percentage strongly correlated with TCR beta diversity.

This clonotype was seen only a few times. The target antigen is unknown. Losses at the gene ends were 1 base for V and 5 bases for J; bases not matched to a gene: 10. The CDR3 runs 17 residues. Germline values: CDR1 SGHTA, CDR2 FQGTGA. This TCR was recovered from a woman aged 60-70 years in good health. This chain uses TRBV7-3 with TRBJ2-3; TRBD2 matches 9 bases. The sequencing sample was made of blood. Written as DNA, the CDR3 is TGTGCCAGCAGCTTAAAGGGATTAGCGGGAGCTGTAGATACGCAGTATTTT. Protein: CASSLKGLAGAVDTQYF.